This T cell receptor beta chain derives from a study of vaccination and CD4 T cells after COVID-19. Germline CDR1 is MNHNS and CDR2 is SASEGT. The CDR3 contains 15 residues. Trimming stripped 3 bases from V and 5 bases from J, with 16 bases between. Described treatment: roughly 11-day PBMC culture with coronavirus spike peptide pools or control peptides (ViraFEST assay). In this cohort, PCR tests turned positive between March and December 2020, predating US Alpha, Beta and Delta variants. Negative-selection isolation of CD4+ T cells was performed after 9 to 11 days of culture. About this clonotype itself: Its cognate antigen is unknown.

Sequenced with the Oncomine TCR Beta short-read assay was DNA taken from cultured CD4+ T cells. The authors extracted genomic DNA from cultured CD4+ T cells. In TCRdb, the PCR reads were re-called with MiXCR into one record per CDR3 protein. In the table there are 13,000 or so distinct CDR3 sequences, around 67% of which are singletons. Specimen: CD4+ T cells from blood, cultured in vitro. The sequence came from a human donor who had recovered from COVID-19. The chain couples TRBV6-1 to TRBJ1-2; a possible D gene is TRBD1 (5 bases). The CDR3 region is CASSDSGSVRYGYTF. The CDR3 DNA reads TGTGCCAGCAGTGACTCAGGGTCGGTCCGGTATGGCTACACCTTC.